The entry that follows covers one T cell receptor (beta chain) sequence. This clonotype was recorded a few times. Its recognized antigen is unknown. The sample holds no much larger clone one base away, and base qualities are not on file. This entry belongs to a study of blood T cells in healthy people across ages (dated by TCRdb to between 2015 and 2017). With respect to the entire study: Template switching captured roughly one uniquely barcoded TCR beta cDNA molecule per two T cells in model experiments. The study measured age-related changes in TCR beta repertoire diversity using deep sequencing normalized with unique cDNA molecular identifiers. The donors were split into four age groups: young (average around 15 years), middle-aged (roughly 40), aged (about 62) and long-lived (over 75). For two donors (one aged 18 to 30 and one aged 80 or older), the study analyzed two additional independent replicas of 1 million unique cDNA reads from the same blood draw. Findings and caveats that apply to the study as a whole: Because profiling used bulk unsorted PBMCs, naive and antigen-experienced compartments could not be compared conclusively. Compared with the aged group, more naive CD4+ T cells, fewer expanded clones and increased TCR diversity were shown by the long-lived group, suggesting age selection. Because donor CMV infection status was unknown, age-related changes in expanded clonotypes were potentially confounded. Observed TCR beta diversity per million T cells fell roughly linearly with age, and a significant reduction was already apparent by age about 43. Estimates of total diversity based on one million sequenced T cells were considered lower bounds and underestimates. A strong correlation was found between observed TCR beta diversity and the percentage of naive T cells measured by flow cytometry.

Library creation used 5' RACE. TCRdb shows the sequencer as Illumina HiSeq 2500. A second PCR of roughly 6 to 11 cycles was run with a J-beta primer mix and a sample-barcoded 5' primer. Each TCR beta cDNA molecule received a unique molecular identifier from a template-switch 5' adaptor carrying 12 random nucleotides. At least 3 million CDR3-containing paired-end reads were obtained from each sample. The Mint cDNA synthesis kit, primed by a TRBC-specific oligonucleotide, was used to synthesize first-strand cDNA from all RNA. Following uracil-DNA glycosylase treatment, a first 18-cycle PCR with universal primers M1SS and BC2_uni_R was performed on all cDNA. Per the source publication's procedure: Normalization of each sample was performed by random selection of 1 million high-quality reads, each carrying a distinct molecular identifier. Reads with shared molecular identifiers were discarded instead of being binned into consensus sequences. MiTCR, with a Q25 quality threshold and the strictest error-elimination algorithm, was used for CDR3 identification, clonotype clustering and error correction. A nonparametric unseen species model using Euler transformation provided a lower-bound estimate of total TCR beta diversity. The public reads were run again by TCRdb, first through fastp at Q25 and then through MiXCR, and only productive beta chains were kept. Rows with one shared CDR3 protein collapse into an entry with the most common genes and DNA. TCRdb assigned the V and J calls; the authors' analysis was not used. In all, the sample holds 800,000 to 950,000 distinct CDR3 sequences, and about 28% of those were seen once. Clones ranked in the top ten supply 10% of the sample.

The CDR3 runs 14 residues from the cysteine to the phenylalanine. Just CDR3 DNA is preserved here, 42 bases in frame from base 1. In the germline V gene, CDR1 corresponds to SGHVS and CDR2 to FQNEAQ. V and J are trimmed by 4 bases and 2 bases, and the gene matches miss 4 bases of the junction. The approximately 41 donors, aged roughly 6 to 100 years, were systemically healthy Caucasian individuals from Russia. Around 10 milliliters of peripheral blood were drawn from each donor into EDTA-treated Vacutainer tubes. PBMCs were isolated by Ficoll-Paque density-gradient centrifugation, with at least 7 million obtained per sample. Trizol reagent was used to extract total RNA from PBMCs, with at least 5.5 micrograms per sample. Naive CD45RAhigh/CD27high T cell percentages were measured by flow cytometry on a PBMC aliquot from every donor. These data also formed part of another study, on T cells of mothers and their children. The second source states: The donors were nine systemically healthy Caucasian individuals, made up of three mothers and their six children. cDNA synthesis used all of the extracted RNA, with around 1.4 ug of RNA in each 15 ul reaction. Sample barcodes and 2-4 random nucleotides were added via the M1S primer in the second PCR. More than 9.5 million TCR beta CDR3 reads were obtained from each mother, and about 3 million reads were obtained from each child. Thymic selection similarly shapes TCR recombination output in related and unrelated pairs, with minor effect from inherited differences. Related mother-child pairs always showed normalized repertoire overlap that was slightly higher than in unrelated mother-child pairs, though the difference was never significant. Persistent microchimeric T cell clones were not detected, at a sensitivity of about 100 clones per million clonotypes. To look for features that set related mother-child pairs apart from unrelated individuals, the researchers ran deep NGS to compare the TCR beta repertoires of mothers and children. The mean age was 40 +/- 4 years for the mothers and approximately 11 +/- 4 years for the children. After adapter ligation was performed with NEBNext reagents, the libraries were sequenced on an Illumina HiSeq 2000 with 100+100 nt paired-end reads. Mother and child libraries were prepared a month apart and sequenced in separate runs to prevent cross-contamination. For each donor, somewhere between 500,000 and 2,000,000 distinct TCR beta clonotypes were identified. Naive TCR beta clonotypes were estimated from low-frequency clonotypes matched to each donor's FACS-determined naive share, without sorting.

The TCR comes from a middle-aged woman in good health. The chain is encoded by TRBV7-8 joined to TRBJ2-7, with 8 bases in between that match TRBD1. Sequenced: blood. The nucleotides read TGTGCCAGCAGCTCCAGACAGGGGACCTACGAGCAGTACTTC. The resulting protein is CASSSRQGTYEQYF.